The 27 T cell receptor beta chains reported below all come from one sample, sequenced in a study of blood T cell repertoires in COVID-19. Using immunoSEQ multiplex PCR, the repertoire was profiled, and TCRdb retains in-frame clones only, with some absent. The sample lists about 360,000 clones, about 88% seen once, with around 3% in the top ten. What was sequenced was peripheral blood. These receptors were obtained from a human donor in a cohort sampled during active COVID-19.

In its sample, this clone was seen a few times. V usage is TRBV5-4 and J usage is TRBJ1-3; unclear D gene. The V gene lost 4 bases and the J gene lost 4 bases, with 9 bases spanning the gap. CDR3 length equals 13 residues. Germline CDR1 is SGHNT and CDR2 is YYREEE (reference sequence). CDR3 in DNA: TGTGCCAGCAGCGTAGACTTAGGAAACACCATATATTTT. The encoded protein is CASSVDLGNTIYF.

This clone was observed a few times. The CDR3 here is CASSDGFEGNEQFF. DNA of the CDR3: TGTGCCAGCAGTGACGGTTTTGAGGGCAATGAGCAGTTCTTC. The genes are TRBV6-6 and TRBJ2-1, with D possibly matching TRBD2 (5 bases). The germline gives CDR1 MNHNY, CDR2 SVGAGI (reference sequence). V was clipped by 5 bases and J by 6 bases, with 14 bases between them. The CDR3 consists of 14 residues.

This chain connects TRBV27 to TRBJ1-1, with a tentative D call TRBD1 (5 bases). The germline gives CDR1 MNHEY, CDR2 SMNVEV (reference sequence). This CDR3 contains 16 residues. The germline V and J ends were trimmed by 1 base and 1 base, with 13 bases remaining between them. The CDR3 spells CASSLFPQVANTEAFF. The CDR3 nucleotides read TGTGCCAGCAGTTTATTCCCACAGGTTGCGAACACTGAAGCTTTCTTT.

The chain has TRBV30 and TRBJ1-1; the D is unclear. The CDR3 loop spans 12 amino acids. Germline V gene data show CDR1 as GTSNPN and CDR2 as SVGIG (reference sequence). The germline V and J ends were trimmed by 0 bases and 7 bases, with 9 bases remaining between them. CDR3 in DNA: TGTGCCTGGAGTGTAATGGCAATTGAAGCTTTCTTT. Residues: CAWSVMAIEAFF.

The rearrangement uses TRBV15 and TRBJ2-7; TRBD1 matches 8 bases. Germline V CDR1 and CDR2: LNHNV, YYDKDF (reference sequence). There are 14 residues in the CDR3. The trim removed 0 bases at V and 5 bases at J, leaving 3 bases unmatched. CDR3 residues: CATSRDWDRHEQYF. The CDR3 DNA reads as TGTGCCACCAGCAGAGATTGGGACAGGCACGAGCAGTACTTC.

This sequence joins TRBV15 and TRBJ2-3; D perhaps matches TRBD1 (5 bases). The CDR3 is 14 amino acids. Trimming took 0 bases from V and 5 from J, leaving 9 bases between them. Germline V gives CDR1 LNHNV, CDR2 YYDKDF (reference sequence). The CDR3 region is CATSRELGVDTQYF. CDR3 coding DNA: TGTGCCACCAGCAGAGAGTTAGGGGTAGATACGCAGTATTTT.

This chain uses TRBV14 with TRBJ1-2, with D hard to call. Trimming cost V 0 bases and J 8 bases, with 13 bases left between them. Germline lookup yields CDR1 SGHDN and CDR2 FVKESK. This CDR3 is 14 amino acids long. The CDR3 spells CASSQDVRKEGYTF. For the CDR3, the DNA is TGTGCCAGCAGCCAAGATGTACGGAAGGAGGGCTACACCTTC.

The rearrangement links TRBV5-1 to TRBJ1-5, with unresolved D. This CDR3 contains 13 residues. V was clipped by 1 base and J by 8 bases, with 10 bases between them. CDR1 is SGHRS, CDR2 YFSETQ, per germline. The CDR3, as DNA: TGCGCCAGCAGCTTGTCACCGCGGGAGCCCCAGCATTTT. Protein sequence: CASSLSPREPQHF.

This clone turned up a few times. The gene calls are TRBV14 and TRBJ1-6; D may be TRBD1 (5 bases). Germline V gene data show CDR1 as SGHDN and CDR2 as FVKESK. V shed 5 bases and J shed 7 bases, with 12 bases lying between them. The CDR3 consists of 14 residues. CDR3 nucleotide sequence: TGTGCCAGCAGCATCCATCCAGGGAATTCACCCCTCCACTTT. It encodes CASSIHPGNSPLHF.

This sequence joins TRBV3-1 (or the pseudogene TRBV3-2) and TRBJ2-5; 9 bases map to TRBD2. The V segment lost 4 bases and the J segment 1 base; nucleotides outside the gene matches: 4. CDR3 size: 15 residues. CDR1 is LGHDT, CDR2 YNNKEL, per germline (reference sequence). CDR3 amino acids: CASSPLTSGQETQYF. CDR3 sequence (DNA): TGTGCCAGCAGCCCTCTGACTAGCGGCCAAGAGACCCAGTACTTC.

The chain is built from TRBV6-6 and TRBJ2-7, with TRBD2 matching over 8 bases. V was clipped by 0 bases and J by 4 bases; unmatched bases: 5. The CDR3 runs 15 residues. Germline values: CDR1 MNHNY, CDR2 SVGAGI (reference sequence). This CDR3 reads CASSYSSGSRYEQYF. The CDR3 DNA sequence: TGTGCCAGCAGTTACTCGAGCGGGAGTAGGTACGAGCAGTACTTC.

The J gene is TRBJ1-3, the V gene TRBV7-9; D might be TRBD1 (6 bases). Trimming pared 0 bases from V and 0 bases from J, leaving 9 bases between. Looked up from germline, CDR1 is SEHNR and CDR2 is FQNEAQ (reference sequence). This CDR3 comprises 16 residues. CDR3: CASSLAPDSSGNTIYF. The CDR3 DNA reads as TGTGCCAGCAGCTTAGCCCCGGACAGCTCTGGAAACACCATATATTTT.

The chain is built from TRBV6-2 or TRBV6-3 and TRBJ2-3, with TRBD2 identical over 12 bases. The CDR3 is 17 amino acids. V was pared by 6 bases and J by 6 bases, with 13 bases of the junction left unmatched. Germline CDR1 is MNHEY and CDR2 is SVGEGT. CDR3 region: CASSLPPGLAGGDTQYF. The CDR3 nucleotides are TGTGCCAGCAGCCTACCCCCGGGACTAGCGGGCGGGGATACGCAGTATTTT.

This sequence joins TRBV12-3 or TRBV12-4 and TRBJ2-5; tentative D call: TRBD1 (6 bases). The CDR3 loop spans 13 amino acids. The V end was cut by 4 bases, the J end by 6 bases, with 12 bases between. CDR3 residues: CASSSGQLKTQYF. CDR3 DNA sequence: TGTGCCAGCAGTTCCGGACAGTTGAAGACCCAGTACTTC.

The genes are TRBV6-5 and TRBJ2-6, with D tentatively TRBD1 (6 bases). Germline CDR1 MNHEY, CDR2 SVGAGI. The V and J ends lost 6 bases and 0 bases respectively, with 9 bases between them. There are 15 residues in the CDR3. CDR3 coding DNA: TGTGCCAGCAGCCCAGGGGACTCTGGGGCCAACGTCCTGACTTTC. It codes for CASSPGDSGANVLTF.

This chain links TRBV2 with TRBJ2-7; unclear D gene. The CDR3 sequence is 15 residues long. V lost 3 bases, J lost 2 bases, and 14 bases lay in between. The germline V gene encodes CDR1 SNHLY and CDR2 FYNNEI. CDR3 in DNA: TGTGCCAGCAGTGATCGGATATACAGAGCCTACGAGCAGTACTTC. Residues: CASSDRIYRAYEQYF.

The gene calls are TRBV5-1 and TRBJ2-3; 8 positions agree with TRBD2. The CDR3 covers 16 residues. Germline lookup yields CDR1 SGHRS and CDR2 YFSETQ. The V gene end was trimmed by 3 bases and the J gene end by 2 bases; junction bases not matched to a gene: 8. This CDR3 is CASSSGSGGPTDTQYF. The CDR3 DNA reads TGCGCCAGCAGCTCGGGTTCGGGGGGGCCCACAGATACGCAGTATTTT. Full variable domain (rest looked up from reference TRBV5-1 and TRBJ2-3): KAGVTQTPRYLIKTRGQQVTLSCSPISGHRSVSWYQQTPGQGLQFLFEYFSETQRNKGNFPGRFSGRQFSNSRSEMNVSTLELGDSALYLCASSSGSGGPTDTQYFGPGTRLTVL.

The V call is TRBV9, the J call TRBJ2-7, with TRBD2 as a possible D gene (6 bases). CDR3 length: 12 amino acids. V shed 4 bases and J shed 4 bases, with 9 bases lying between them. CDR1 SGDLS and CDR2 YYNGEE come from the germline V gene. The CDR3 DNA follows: TGTGCCAGCAGCTCAGGAGGGTACGAGCAGTACTTC. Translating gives CASSSGGYEQYF.

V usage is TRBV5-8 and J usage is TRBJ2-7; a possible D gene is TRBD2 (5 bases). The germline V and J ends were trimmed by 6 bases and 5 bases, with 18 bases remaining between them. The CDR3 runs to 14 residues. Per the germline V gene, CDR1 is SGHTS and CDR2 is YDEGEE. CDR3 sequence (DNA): TGTGCCAGCACGTTTAGACCGGGAATGGACGAGCAGTACTTC. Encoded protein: CASTFRPGMDEQYF.

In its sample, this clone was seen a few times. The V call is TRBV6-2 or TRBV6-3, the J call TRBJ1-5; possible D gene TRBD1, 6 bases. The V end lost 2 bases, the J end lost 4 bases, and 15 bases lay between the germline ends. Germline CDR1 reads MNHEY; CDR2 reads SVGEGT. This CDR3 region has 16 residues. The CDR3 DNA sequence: TGTGCCAGCAGTTACGCGCGAGTCACAGGGAATCAGCCCCAGCATTTT. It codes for CASSYARVTGNQPQHF.

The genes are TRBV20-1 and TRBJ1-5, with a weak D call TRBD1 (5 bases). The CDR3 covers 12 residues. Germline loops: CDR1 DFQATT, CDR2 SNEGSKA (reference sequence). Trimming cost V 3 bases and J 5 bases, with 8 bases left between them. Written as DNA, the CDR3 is TGCAGTGCTAGTTGGGGGGATCAGCCCCAGCATTTT. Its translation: CSASWGDQPQHF.

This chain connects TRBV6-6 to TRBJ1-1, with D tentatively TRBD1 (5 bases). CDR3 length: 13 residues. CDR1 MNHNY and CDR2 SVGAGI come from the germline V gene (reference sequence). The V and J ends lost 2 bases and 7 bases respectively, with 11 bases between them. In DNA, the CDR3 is TGTGCCAGCAGTTACGATCGGGGGGTTGAAGCTTTCTTT. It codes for CASSYDRGVEAFF.

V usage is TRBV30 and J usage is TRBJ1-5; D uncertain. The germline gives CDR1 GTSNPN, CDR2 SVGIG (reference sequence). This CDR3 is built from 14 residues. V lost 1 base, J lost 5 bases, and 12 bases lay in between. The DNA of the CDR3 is TGTGCCTGGAGTGGAGGGCCCTCCGATCAGCCCCAGCATTTT. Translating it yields CAWSGGPSDQPQHF.

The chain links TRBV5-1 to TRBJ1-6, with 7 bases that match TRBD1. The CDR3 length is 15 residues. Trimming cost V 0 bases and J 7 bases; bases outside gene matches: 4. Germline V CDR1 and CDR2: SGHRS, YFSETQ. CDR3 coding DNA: TGCGCCAGCAGCTTGGCATGGACAGGAAATTCACCCCTCCACTTT. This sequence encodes CASSLAWTGNSPLHF.

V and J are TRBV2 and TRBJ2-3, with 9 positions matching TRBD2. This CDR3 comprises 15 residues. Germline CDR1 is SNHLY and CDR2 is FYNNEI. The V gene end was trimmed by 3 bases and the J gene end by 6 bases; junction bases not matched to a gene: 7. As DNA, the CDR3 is TGTGCCAGCAGTGAGAGGGCTAGCGGGGCGGATACGCAGTATTTT. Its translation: CASSERASGADTQYF.

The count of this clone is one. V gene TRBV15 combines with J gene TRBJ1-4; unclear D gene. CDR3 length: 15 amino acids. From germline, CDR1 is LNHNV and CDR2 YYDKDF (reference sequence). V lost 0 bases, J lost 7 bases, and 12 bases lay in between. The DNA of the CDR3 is TGTGCCACCAGCAGAGATTTCCAGTCTGGTGAAAAACTGTTTTTT. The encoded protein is CATSRDFQSGEKLFF.

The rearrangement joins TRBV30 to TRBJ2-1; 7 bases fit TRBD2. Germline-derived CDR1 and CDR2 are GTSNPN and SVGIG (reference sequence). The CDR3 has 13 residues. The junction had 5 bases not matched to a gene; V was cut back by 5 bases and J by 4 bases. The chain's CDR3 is CAWGGLSYNEQFF. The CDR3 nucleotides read TGTGCCTGGGGGGGACTATCTTACAATGAGCAGTTCTTC.